This paragraph reports one T cell receptor beta chain. The germline CDR1 and CDR2 sequences are SGHAT and FQNNGV. The trim removed 8 bases at V and 5 bases at J, leaving 11 bases unmatched. The CDR3 extends over 16 amino acids. This sample is drawn from a study of control samples from healthy donors and cancer patients. Clones were sequenced by immunoSEQ multiplex PCR, and TCRdb holds only the in-frame ones, with some missing. This sample yields 120,000 to 150,000 clones, of which around 90% are seen a single time; approximately 11% belongs to the top ten. The TCR comes from a man aged 25-40 years in good health. The specimen sequenced was blood. The gene calls are TRBV11-2 and TRBJ1-6; 8 nucleotides match TRBD1. CDR3 nucleotide sequence: TGTGCCAGCGGAGAAAAGACAGGGGCTAATAATTCACCCCTCCACTTT. Its protein product is CASGEKTGANNSPLHF.